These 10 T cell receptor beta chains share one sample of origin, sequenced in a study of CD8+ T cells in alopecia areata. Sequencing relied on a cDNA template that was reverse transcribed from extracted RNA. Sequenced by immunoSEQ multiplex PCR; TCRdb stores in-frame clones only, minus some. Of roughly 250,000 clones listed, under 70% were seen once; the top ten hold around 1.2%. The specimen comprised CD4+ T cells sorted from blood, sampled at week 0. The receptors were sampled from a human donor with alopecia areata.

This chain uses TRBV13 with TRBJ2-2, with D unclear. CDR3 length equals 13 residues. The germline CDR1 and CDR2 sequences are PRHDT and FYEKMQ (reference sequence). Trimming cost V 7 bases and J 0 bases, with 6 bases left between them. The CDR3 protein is CASTTANTGELFF. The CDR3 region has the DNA TGTGCCAGCACTACAGCGAACACCGGGGAGCTGTTTTTT.

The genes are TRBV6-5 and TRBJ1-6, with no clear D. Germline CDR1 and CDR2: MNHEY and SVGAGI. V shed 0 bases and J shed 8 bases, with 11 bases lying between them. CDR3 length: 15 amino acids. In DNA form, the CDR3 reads TGTGCCAGCAGTTACTCGTGGCAGGATCATTCACCCCTCCACTTT. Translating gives CASSYSWQDHSPLHF.

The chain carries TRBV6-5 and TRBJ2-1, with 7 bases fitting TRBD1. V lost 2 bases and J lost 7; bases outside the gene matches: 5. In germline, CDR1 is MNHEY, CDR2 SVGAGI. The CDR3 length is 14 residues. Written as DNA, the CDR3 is TGTGCCAGCAGTTACACAGGGGTCGGGAATGAGCAGTTCTTC. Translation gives CASSYTGVGNEQFF.

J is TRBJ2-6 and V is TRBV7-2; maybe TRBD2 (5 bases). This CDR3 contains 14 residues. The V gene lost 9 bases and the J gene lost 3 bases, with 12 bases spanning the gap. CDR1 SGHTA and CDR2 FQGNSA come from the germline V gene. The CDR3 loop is CASRGLGGANVLTF. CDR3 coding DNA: TGTGCCAGTAGAGGGTTGGGTGGGGCCAACGTCCTGACTTTC.

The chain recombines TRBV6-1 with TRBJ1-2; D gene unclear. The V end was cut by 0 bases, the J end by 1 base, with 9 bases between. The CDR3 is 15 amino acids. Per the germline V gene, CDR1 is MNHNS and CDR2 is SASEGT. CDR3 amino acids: CASSEARQDNYGYTF. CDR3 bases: TGTGCCAGCAGTGAAGCGAGGCAGGATAACTATGGCTACACCTTC.

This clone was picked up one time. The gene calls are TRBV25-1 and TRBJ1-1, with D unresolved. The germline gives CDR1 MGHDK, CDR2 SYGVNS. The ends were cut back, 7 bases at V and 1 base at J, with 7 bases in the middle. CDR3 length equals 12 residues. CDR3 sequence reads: CASNSGNTEAFF. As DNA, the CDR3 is TGTGCCAGCAATTCAGGGAACACTGAAGCTTTCTTT.

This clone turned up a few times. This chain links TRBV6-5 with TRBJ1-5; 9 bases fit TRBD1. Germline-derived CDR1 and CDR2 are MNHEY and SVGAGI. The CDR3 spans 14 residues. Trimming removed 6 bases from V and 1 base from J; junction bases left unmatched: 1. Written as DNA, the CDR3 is TGTGCCAGCAGAGGGACAGGGAGCAATCAGCCCCAGCATTTT. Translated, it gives CASRGTGSNQPQHF.

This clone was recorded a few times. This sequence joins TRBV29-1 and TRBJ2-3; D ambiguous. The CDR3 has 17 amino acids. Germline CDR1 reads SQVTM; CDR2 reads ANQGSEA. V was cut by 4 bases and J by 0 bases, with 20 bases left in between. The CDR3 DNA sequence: TGCAGCGTTGTGGCCATCGGACCCTCTCCAAGCACAGATACGCAGTATTTT. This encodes CSVVAIGPSPSTDTQYF.

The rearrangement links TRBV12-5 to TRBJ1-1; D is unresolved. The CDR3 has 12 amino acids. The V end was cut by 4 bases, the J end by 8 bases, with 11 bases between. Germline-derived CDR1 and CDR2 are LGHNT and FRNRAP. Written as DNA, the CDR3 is TGTGCTAGTGGTTCCCCCCCCGGCGAAGCTTTCTTT. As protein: CASGSPPGEAFF.

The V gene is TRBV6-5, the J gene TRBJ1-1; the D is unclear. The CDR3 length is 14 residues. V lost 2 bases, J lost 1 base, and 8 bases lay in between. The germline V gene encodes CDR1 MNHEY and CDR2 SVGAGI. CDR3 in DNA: TGTGCCAGCAGTTACAGTCGGGCGAACACTGAAGCTTTCTTT. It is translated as CASSYSRANTEAFF.